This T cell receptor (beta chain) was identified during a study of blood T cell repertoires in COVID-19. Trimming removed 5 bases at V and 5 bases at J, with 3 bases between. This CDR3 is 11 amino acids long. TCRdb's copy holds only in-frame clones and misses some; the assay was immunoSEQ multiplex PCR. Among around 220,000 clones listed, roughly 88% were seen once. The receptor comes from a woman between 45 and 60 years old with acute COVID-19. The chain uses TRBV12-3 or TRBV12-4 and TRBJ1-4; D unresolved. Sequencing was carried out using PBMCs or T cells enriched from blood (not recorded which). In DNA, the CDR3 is TGTGCCAGCAGTCAGAATGAAAAACTGTTTTTT. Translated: CASSQNEKLFF.